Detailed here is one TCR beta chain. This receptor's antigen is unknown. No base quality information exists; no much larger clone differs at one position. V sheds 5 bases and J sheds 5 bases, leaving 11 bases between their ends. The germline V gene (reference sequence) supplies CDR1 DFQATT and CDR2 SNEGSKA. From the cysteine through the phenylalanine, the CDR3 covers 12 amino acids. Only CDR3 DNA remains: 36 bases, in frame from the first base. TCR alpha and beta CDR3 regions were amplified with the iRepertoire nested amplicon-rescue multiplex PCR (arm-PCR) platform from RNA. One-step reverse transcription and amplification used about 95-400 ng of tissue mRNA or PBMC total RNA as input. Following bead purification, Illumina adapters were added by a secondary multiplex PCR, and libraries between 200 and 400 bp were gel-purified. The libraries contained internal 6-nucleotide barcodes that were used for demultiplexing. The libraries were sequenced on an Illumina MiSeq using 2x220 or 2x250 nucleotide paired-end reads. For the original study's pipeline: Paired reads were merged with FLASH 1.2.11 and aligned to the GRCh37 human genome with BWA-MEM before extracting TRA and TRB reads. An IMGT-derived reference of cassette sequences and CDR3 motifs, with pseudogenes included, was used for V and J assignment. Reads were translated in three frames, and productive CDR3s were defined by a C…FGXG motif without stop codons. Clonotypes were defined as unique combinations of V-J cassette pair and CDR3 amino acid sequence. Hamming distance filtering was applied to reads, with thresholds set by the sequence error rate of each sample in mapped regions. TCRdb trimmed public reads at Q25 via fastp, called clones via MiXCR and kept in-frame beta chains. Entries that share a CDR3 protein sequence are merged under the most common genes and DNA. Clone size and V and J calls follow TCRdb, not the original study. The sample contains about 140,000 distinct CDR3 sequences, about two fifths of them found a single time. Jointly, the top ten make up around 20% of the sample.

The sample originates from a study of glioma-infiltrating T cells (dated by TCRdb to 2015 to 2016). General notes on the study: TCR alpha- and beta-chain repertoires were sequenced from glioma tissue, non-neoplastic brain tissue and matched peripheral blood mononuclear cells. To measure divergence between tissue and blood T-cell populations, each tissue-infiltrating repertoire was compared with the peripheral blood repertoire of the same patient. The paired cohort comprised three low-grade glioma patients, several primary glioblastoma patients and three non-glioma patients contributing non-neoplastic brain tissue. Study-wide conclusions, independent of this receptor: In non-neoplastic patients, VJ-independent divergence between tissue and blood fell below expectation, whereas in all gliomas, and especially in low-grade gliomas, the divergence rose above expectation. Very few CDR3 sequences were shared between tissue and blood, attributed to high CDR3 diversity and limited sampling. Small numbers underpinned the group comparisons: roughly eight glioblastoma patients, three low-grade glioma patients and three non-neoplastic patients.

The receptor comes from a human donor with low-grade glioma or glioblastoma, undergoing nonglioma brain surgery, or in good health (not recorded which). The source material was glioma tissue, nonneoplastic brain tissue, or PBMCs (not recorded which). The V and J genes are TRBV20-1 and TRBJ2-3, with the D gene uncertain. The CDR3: CSAPDGGDTQYF. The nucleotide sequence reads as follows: TGCAGTGCTCCGGACGGCGGAGATACGCAGTATTTT.